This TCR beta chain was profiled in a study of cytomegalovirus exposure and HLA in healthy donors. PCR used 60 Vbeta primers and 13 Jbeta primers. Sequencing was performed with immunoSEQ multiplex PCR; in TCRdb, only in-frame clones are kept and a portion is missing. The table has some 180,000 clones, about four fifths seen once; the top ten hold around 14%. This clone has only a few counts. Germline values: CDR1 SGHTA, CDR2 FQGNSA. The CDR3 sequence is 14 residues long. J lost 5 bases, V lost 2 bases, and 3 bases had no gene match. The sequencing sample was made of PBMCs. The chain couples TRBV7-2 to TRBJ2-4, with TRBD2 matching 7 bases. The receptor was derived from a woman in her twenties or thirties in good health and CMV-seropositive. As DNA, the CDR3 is TGTGCCAGCAGCTTATCAGGGAGGGAAAACATTCAGTACTTC. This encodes CASSLSGRENIQYF.